This T cell receptor beta chain was identified in a study of T cells in Graves' hyperthyroidism and ophthalmopathy. In the study overall: Initial diagnosis, before any treatment, was when peripheral blood was collected. General study results and limits: Ophthalmopathy was model-predicted a median about six months pre-onset. In the analysis, a 13 V-J model separated ophthalmopathy from stable hyperthyroidism.

For this clonotype: Its antigen is not known.

It was RNA transcripts that yielded the amplified TCR beta CDR3 regions. The TCR CDR3 first-round RT-PCR relied on the HTBI primer set. TCRdb re-derived calls from the multiplex PCR reads in MiXCR, one entry per CDR3 protein. This table has about 840,000 distinct CDR3 sequences, 38% appearing once. Clinical symptoms, serum thyroxine, TRAb, thyroid ultrasound and orbital computed tomography established diagnosis. Losses at the gene ends were 4 bases for V and 7 bases for J; bases not matched to a gene: 5. The length of the CDR3 is 13 residues. CDR1 is SGDLS, CDR2 YYNGEE, per germline. The chain recombines TRBV9 with TRBJ1-1; 9 positions agree with TRBD1. This TCR derives from a man between 18 and 35 years old with Graves' hyperthyroidism. The source material was blood. The CDR3 sequence: CASSPGQGFEAFF. The CDR3 coding sequence is TGTGCCAGCAGCCCGGGACAGGGATTTGAAGCTTTCTTT.